The 27 T cell receptor beta chains below all came from one sample that was sequenced in a study of graft-versus-host responses after intestinal transplantation. Measured with immunoSEQ multiplex PCR; TCRdb has only the in-frame clones, and not every one. The sample yields under 20,000 clones, around 79% seen once. The sample in question was PBMCs, obtained 14 days after transplant. The receptor source for this set is a human patient who received an intestinal transplant, so some T cells may come from the graft donor.

The gene calls are TRBV25-1 and TRBJ2-7, with TRBD2 identical over 10 bases. Germline V CDR1 and CDR2: MGHDK, SYGVNS. Trimming at V came to 2 bases and at J to 4 bases, leaving 5 bases not matched to a gene. This CDR3 region has 15 residues. The CDR3 protein is CASSEGPSGGYEQYF. CDR3 nucleotides: TGTGCCAGCAGTGAAGGGCCTAGCGGGGGATACGAGCAGTACTTC.

The chain has TRBV14 and TRBJ2-5, with D unresolved. Looked up from germline, CDR1 is SGHDN and CDR2 is FVKESK. V was clipped by 0 bases and J by 4 bases, with 12 bases between them. The CDR3 extends over 15 amino acids. CDR3: CASSQDFATLETQYF. The CDR3 DNA is TGTGCCAGCAGCCAAGATTTCGCGACGCTAGAGACCCAGTACTTC.

This chain joins TRBV28 and TRBJ2-7, with 8 bases identical to TRBD1. Germline V gives CDR1 MDHEN, CDR2 SYDVKM. The J segment lost 4 bases and the V segment lost 6 bases, leaving 17 bases of the junction unmatched. CDR3 length equals 17 residues. The DNA for the CDR3 is TGTGCCAGCAGCTCTATATATCCCGGGACAGGCTTATACGAGCAGTACTTC. The encoded protein is CASSSIYPGTGLYEQYF.

This chain links TRBV11-2 with TRBJ2-7; a weak D match, TRBD1 (5 bases). V lost 0 bases and J lost 2, with 14 bases in between. The CDR3 contains 16 residues. Looked up from germline, CDR1 is SGHAT and CDR2 is FQNNGV. CDR3 region: CASSLDSYQGTYEQYF. CDR3 bases: TGTGCCAGCAGCTTAGATTCGTATCAGGGAACCTACGAGCAGTACTTC.

The CDR3 bases are TGTGCCAGCAGCTTAACGGCAGGGAATTCACCCCTCCACTTT. It translates to CASSLTAGNSPLHF. This chain uses TRBV7-3 with TRBJ1-6, with D possibly TRBD1 on 5 matching bases. Germline V gene data show CDR1 as SGHTA and CDR2 as FQGTGA. The V gene lost 0 bases and the J gene lost 7 bases, with 7 bases spanning the gap. The CDR3 covers 14 residues.

The rearrangement links TRBV2 to TRBJ1-6, with D unclear. The V and J ends lost 5 bases and 2 bases respectively, with 10 bases between them. This CDR3 region has 15 residues. Germline lookup yields CDR1 SNHLY and CDR2 FYNNEI. For the CDR3, the DNA is TGTGCCAGCAGTTTCTCCGCGCCCTATAATTCACCCCTCCACTTT. It specifies CASSFSAPYNSPLHF.

This rearrangement joins TRBV7-9 to TRBJ1-1; TRBD1 agrees at 10 bases. This CDR3 contains 14 residues. Germline V gives CDR1 SEHNR, CDR2 FQNEAQ (reference sequence). J lost 2 bases, V lost 3 bases, and 0 bases had no gene match. CDR3: CASSLTGGNTEAFF. The CDR3, as DNA: TGTGCCAGCAGCTTGACAGGGGGCAACACTGAAGCTTTCTTT.

The V and J genes are TRBV6-5 and TRBJ2-7; D is tentatively TRBD1 or TRBD2 (6 bases each). CDR1 MNHEY and CDR2 SVGAGI come from the germline V gene. Trimming pared 6 bases from V and 3 bases from J, leaving 18 bases between. The CDR3 has 15 residues. The CDR3 DNA reads as TGTGCCAGCAGCTCGCAAGGGGGGCAGTACTACGAGCAGTACTTC. As protein: CASSSQGGQYYEQYF.

This chain uses TRBV11-3 with TRBJ2-7; possibly TRBD2 for D (6 bases). The germline V gene encodes CDR1 SGHNT and CDR2 YENEEA. The CDR3 is 14 residues long. V lost 5 bases, J lost 1 base, and 12 bases lay in between. The CDR3 reads CASSPREHSYEQYF. CDR3 nucleotide sequence: TGTGCCAGCAGCCCCCGGGAGCATTCCTACGAGCAGTACTTC.

The chain has TRBV19 and TRBJ1-1; maybe TRBD1 (5 bases). Germline V gene lookup returns CDR1 LNHDA and CDR2 SQIVND (reference sequence). Trimming pared 6 bases from V and 7 bases from J, leaving 21 bases between. The CDR3 covers 15 residues. The CDR3 nucleotides are TGTGCCAGTAGCCCGAGTATCGGCAGGGTGAGTGAAGCTTTCTTT. It specifies CASSPSIGRVSEAFF.

This clone was detected once. The V call is TRBV4-1, the J call TRBJ2-1, with 16 bases matching TRBD2. Germline V gene sequence: CDR1 MGHRA, CDR2 YSYEKL. Germline trimming cut 0 bases from V and 6 bases from J; bases unmatched to any gene: 2. The CDR3 length is 17 residues. CDR3 sequence (DNA): TGCGCCAGCAGCCAAGACGGGACTAGCGGGAGGGCCAATGAGCAGTTCTTC. Translated: CASSQDGTSGRANEQFF.

The gene calls are TRBV19 and TRBJ2-7; 8 bases map to TRBD2. Germline loops: CDR1 LNHDA, CDR2 SQIVND (reference sequence). After removal of 5 bases from V and 1 base from J, the junction contained 1 base not matched to a gene. CDR3 size: 13 residues. The CDR3 DNA reads as TGTGCCAGTAGTTCTAGCGGGTCCTACGAGCAGTACTTC. As protein: CASSSSGSYEQYF.

The rearrangement joins TRBV5-1 to TRBJ1-1; D possibly corresponds to TRBD1 (5 bases). The germline V gene encodes CDR1 SGHRS and CDR2 YFSETQ. The germline V and J ends were trimmed by 6 bases and 1 base, with 13 bases remaining between them. This CDR3 comprises 14 residues. CDR3 sequence (DNA): TGCGCCAGCAACCTCGGCGGGGGGAACACTGAAGCTTTCTTT. The encoded protein is CASNLGGGNTEAFF.

V usage is TRBV27 and J usage is TRBJ1-4; D is unclear. This CDR3 spans 16 amino acids. V was pared by 5 bases and J by 8 bases, with 21 bases between. Germline values: CDR1 MNHEY, CDR2 SMNVEV (reference sequence). The CDR3 reads CASSPRPPGRAEKLFF. CDR3 nucleotides: TGTGCCAGCAGTCCCCGACCCCCCGGACGGGCCGAAAAACTGTTTTTT.

This chain uses TRBV5-4 with TRBJ2-5, with D possibly being TRBD2 (6 bases). The germline V gene has CDR1 SGHNT and CDR2 YYREEE (reference sequence). V lost 2 bases to trimming and J lost 5 bases, with 13 bases between them. The CDR3 is 14 amino acids. In DNA, the CDR3 is TGTGCCAGCAGCTTTGAGGCTAGCGTTGAGACCCAGTACTTC. As protein: CASSFEASVETQYF. The whole variable domain, remainder taken from reference TRBV5-4 and TRBJ2-5, is ETGVTQSPTHLIKTRGQQVTLRCSSQSGHNTVSWYQQALGQGPQFIFQYYREEENGRGNFPPRFSGLQFPNYSSELNVNALELDDSALYLCASSFEASVETQYFGPGTRLLVL.

The rearrangement links TRBV4-1 to TRBJ2-1, with 12 bases aligning to TRBD2. Trimming cost V 0 bases and J 8 bases; bases outside gene matches: 8. The CDR3 sequence is 17 residues long. Germline V CDR1 and CDR2: MGHRA, YSYEKL. This chain's CDR3 is CASSQEGASGRADEQFF. The CDR3 region has the DNA TGCGCCAGCAGCCAAGAGGGGGCTAGCGGGAGGGCCGATGAGCAGTTCTTC.

CDR3 in amino acids: CSARNYGYTF. In DNA, the CDR3 is TGCAGTGCTAGGAATTATGGCTACACCTTC. This chain uses TRBV20-1 with TRBJ1-2; D gene ambiguous. V was trimmed by 3 bases and J by 5 bases, leaving 4 bases between them. The CDR3 spans 10 residues. Germline V gene sequence: CDR1 DFQATT, CDR2 SNEGSKA (reference sequence).

The chain uses TRBV15 and TRBJ2-1; 13 nucleotides match TRBD2. The germline CDR1 and CDR2 sequences are LNHNV and YYDKDF (reference sequence). The V gene end was trimmed by 3 bases and the J gene end by 0 bases; junction bases not matched to a gene: 11. This CDR3 has 20 residues. CDR3 in DNA: TGTGCCACCAGCAGTAGTATTCGTACTAGCGGGAGGGCCTCCTACAATGAGCAGTTCTTC. Translated, it gives CATSSSIRTSGRASYNEQFF.

The gene calls are TRBV7-7 and TRBJ2-3; possibly TRBD2 for D (5 bases). The CDR3 runs to 15 residues. V was clipped by 6 bases and J by 2 bases, with 15 bases between them. Germline V lookup: CDR1 SSHAT, CDR2 FNYEAQ (reference sequence). CDR3 in DNA: TGTGCCAGCAGTTCGACGGGGTTAGACACAGATACGCAGTATTTT. This encodes CASSSTGLDTDTQYF. The whole variable domain, filled in from reference TRBV7-7 and TRBJ2-3, reads GAGVSQSPRYKVTKRGQDVTLRCDPISSHATLYWYQQALGQGPEFLTYFNYEAQPDKSGLPSDRFSAERPEGSISTLTIQRTEQRDSAMYRCASSSTGLDTDTQYFGPGTRLTVL.

This clone was counted between two and nine times. The rearrangement uses TRBV11-2 and TRBJ2-1; 9 nucleotides align to TRBD2. Trimming at V came to 5 bases and at J to 4 bases, leaving 9 bases not matched to a gene. CDR1 and CDR2 from the germline V gene are SGHAT and FQNNGV. The CDR3 spans 16 residues. The CDR3 sequence is CASSPPGLASYNEQFF. DNA for the CDR3: TGTGCCAGCAGCCCCCCCGGACTAGCGTCGTACAATGAGCAGTTCTTC.

The V gene is TRBV4-1, the J gene TRBJ2-1, with 8 bases aligning to TRBD2. V shed 0 bases and J 8 bases; nucleotides not matched to a gene: 12. CDR1 is MGHRA, CDR2 YSYEKL, per germline. This CDR3 has 17 residues. The CDR3, as DNA: TGCGCCAGCAGCCAAGACACTAGCCTCCGGGGGGGGGATGAGCAGTTCTTC. This sequence encodes CASSQDTSLRGGDEQFF.

This clone was detected only once. J is TRBJ1-5 and V is TRBV27; weak D call: TRBD1 (6 bases). CDR1 is MNHEY and CDR2 is SMNVEV in the germline V gene (reference sequence). V was pared by 6 bases and J by 16 bases, with 10 bases between. This CDR3 region has 9 residues. CDR3 in DNA: TGTGCCAGCAGGCGGGACACCCATTTT. This sequence encodes CASRRDTHF.

This chain connects TRBV23-1 to TRBJ1-4, with D tentatively TRBD1 (5 bases). TRBV23-1 is an ORF, and what it does is uncertain. The V gene lost 0 bases and the J gene lost 5 bases, with 10 bases spanning the gap. This CDR3 has 15 amino acids. The CDR3 nucleotides read TGCGCCAGCAGTCAATCGCGACAGTTCAATGAAAAACTGTTTTTT. Amino acid sequence: CASSQSRQFNEKLFF.

V gene TRBV23-1 combines with J gene TRBJ2-5; TRBD1 aligns across 7 bases. TRBV23-1 is labeled an ORF, and its function is uncertain. This CDR3 has 15 residues. V lost 1 base to trimming and J lost 3 bases; unmatched junction nucleotides: 5. The CDR3 DNA reads TGCGCCAGCAGTCAATTAGCTCAGGGGGAAGAGACCCAGTACTTC. It is translated as CASSQLAQGEETQYF.

The chain couples TRBV6-5 to TRBJ2-1, with D perhaps given as TRBD1 or TRBD2 (5 bases each). The germline CDR1 and CDR2 sequences are MNHEY and SVGAGI. The V and J ends lost 0 bases and 6 bases respectively, with 9 bases between them. The CDR3 runs to 14 residues. CDR3 nucleotide sequence: TGTGCCAGCAGTTACTCTGGGGGTTTCAATGAGCAGTTCTTC. Translation gives CASSYSGGFNEQFF.

The chain links TRBV6-1 to TRBJ2-7, with 7 bases lining up with TRBD1. Germline lookup yields CDR1 MNHNS and CDR2 SASEGT. V was pared by 2 bases and J by 2 bases, with 6 bases of the junction left unmatched. This CDR3 spans 15 amino acids. The CDR3 region has the DNA TGTGCCAGCAGTGAACTTGCACAGGGGCCCTACGAGCAGTACTTC. Its translation: CASSELAQGPYEQYF.

This clone was observed a few times. This rearrangement joins TRBV10-2 to TRBJ2-7; possibly TRBD1 for D (6 bases). CDR3 size: 15 residues. V was trimmed by 1 base and J by 4 bases, leaving 14 bases between them. CDR1 WSHSY and CDR2 SAAADI come from the germline V gene. The CDR3 nucleotides are TGCGCCAGCAGTGAGTTAGGACAGCGGAGGTACGAGCAGTACTTC. Protein sequence: CASSELGQRRYEQYF.